A single sample gave rise to the 11 T cell receptor beta chains below, sequenced in a study of cytomegalovirus exposure and HLA in healthy donors. PCR employed 60 Vbeta and 13 Jbeta primers. Using immunoSEQ multiplex PCR, the repertoire was profiled, and TCRdb retains in-frame clones only, with some absent. This table holds about 210,000 clones, 70% to 90% found once. Sample: PBMCs. These receptors originate from a girl aged 2 to 10 in good health and CMV-seronegative.

The chain has TRBV29-1 and TRBJ2-7; D is possibly TRBD1 (5 bases). This CDR3 spans 15 amino acids. V dropped 0 bases and J dropped 1 base, with 13 bases sitting between them. The germline V gene encodes CDR1 SQVTM and CDR2 ANQGSEA. CDR3 DNA: TGCAGCGTTGAAGAGTCCGGACACCCATCCTACGAGCAGTACTTC. It yields the protein CSVEESGHPSYEQYF.

The table lists this clone with a count of one. The chain carries TRBV7-9 and TRBJ2-3; possible D gene TRBD1, 7 bases. V was trimmed by 5 bases and J by 6 bases, leaving 15 bases between them. The germline V gene has CDR1 SEHNR and CDR2 FQNEAQ (reference sequence). The CDR3 totals 14 residues. As DNA, the CDR3 is TGTGCCAGCAGCCCAGGGGGAGGAAGGGATACGCAGTATTTT. Its translation is CASSPGGGRDTQYF.

The rearrangement joins TRBV7-9 to TRBJ1-5; D gene uncertain. The CDR3 covers 16 residues. Germline-derived CDR1 and CDR2 are SEHNR and FQNEAQ (reference sequence). V gave up 1 base and J gave up 4 bases, with 14 bases separating them. CDR3 protein: CASSLVVERANQPQHF. CDR3 bases: TGTGCCAGCAGCTTAGTAGTGGAGAGGGCAAATCAGCCCCAGCATTTT.

The rearrangement uses TRBV27 and TRBJ2-7, with TRBD2 identical over 16 bases. The CDR3 contains 16 residues. The V and J ends lost 2 bases and 6 bases, in that order; junction bases with no gene match: 4. Germline CDR1 and CDR2: MNHEY and SMNVEV (reference sequence). The CDR3 reads CASSLIGTSGRGEQYF. The CDR3 nucleotides read TGTGCCAGCAGTTTAATAGGGACTAGCGGGAGGGGCGAGCAGTACTTC.

This chain uses TRBV18 with TRBJ1-3; TRBD1 aligns across 8 bases. Losses at the gene ends were 3 bases for V and 2 bases for J; bases not matched to a gene: 12. CDR1 KGHSH and CDR2 LQKENI come from the germline V gene. CDR3 length: 18 residues. CDR3: CASSPRPGQGLPGNTIYF. The CDR3 region has the DNA TGTGCCAGCTCACCCCGTCCTGGACAGGGCTTGCCTGGAAACACCATATATTTT.

The J gene is TRBJ2-5, the V gene TRBV2, with TRBD1 identical over 10 bases. Looked up from germline, CDR1 is SNHLY and CDR2 is FYNNEI. The CDR3 length is 13 residues. With V trimmed by 8 bases and J by 4 bases, 4 bases remained unmatched. In DNA, the CDR3 is TGTGCCAGCTCCCGACAGGGGGCAGAGACCCAGTACTTC. Its translation is CASSRQGAETQYF.

Comment on this clone: The sample has other DNA sequences that encode this CDR3 too. The V and J genes are TRBV30 and TRBJ1-4; a possible D gene is TRBD1 (5 bases). The CDR3 extends over 14 amino acids. The germline V gene encodes CDR1 GTSNPN and CDR2 SVGIG (reference sequence). Trimming took 7 bases from V and 1 from J, leaving 13 bases between them. The CDR3 sequence: CASQGILTNEKLFF. CDR3 sequence (DNA): TGTGCCTCCCAGGGAATTCTAACTAATGAAAAACTGTTTTTT.

The CDR3: CASSPRIGESYEQYF. The DNA of the CDR3 is TGTGCCAGCAGTCCCCGTATCGGAGAGTCCTACGAGCAGTACTTC. This sequence joins TRBV7-9 and TRBJ2-7; D remains ambiguous. Trimming shortened V by 6 bases and J by 1 base, and 16 bases separated the two germline ends. This CDR3 region has 15 residues. The V gene's germline CDR1 is SEHNR and CDR2 FQNEAQ (reference sequence).

This clone was seen a handful of times. This chain uses TRBV5-1 with TRBJ1-4, with D perhaps TRBD1 (5 bases). V lost 5 bases and J lost 5, with 10 bases in between. Germline-derived CDR1 and CDR2 are SGHRS and YFSETQ. The CDR3 length is 13 residues. The CDR3 sequence is CASRQELNEKLFF. Written as DNA, the CDR3 is TGCGCCAGCAGACAGGAGCTCAATGAAAAACTGTTTTTT.

The V gene is TRBV6-1, the J gene TRBJ1-4; D uncertain. V was clipped by 6 bases and J by 3 bases, with 8 bases between them. The V gene's germline CDR1 is MNHNS and CDR2 SASEGT. This CDR3 has 13 residues. The CDR3 is CASRGAANEKLFF. As DNA, the CDR3 is TGTGCCAGCAGGGGAGCGGCTAATGAAAAACTGTTTTTT.

The table lists this clone with a few counts. The chain carries TRBV30 and TRBJ2-5; D is perhaps TRBD2 (7 bases). CDR1 and CDR2 from the germline V gene are GTSNPN and SVGIG (reference sequence). The length of the CDR3 is 16 residues. The V gene lost 0 bases and the J gene lost 2 bases, with 16 bases spanning the gap. Here the CDR3 DNA reads TGTGCCTGGAGTGTATGGGGGGGGCGTACGCAAGAGACCCAGTACTTC. It codes for CAWSVWGGRTQETQYF.